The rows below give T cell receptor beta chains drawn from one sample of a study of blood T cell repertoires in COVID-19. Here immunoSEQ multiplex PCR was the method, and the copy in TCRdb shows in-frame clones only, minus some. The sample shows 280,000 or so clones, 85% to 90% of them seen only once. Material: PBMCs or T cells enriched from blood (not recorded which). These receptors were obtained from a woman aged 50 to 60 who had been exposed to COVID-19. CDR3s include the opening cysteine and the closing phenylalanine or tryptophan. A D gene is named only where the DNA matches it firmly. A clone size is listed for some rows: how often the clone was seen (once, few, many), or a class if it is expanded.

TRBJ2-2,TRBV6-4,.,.,CASSVGPGTGELFF,TGTGCCAGCAGTGTGGGCCCTGGCACCGGGGAGCTGTTTTTT
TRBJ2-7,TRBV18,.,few,CASSPFVQGATSYEQYF,TGTGCCAGCTCACCATTTGTTCAGGGCGCCACCTCCTACGAGCAGTACTTC
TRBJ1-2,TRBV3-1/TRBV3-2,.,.,CASSHQQGGGYTF,TGTGCCAGCAGCCACCAACAGGGCGGGGGCTACACCTTC
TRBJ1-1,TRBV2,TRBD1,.,CASRSGRSGGNTEAFF,TGTGCCAGCAGAAGCGGGAGGTCAGGGGGGAACACTGAAGCTTTCTTT
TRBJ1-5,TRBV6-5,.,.,CASGGSGLSNQPQHF,TGTGCCAGCGGGGGCTCGGGGTTGAGCAATCAGCCCCAGCATTTT
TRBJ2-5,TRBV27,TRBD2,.,CASSYGTSGGRQTQYF,TGTGCCAGCAGTTACGGGACTAGCGGGGGGCGCCAGACCCAGTACTTC
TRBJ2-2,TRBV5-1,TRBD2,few,CASTPGTSGDTGELFF,TGCGCCAGCACTCCGGGGACTAGCGGAGACACCGGGGAGCTGTTTTTT
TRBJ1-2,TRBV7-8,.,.,CASSPRFAGVSGYTF,TGTGCCAGCAGCCCCCGATTCGCAGGGGTTAGTGGCTACACCTTC
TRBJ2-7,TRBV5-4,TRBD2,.,CASSRGGGYEQYF,TGTGCCAGCAGCCGGGGCGGGGGCTACGAGCAGTACTTC
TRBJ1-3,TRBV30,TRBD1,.,CAWSVYRGFGNTIYF,TGTGCCTGGAGTGTATACAGGGGATTCGGAAACACCATATATTTT
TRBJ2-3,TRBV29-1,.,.,CSVNMGQADTQYF,TGCAGCGTTAACATGGGCCAGGCAGATACGCAGTATTTT
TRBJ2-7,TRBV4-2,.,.,CASSPEGGASSYEQYF,TGTGCCAGCAGCCCCGAGGGGGGGGCGAGCTCCTACGAGCAGTACTTC
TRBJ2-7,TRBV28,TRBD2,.,CASSSRGSGGDYEQYF,TGTGCCAGCAGTTCTCGGGGGAGCGGGGGGGACTACGAGCAGTACTTC